Following are 21 T cell receptor beta chains from one sample sequenced in a study of T-cell reconstitution after alpha-beta-depleted transplantation in children. TCRbeta library preparation incorporated unique molecular identifiers. TCRdb re-derived calls from the PCR reads in MiXCR, one entry per CDR3 protein. The sample lists over 200,000 distinct CDR3 sequences; around a sixth were seen once. Sequenced material: PBMCs, mostly from graft donor cells, taken 360 days after TCRalphabeta/CD19-depleted stem cell transplant. The receptors come from a male patient aged 2 to 10 who had a stem cell transplant for acute lymphoblastic leukemia, so the T cells may come from the graft donor.

The gene calls are TRBV20-1 and TRBJ2-6, with TRBD1 matching over 8 bases. This CDR3 is 16 amino acids long. Trimming removed 3 bases from V and 0 bases from J; junction bases left unmatched: 4. Germline V gene data show CDR1 as DFQATT and CDR2 as SNEGSKA (reference sequence). CDR3 DNA sequence: TGCAGTGCTAGGGACAGGGTAAACTCTGGGGCCAACGTCCTGACTTTC. Translating gives CSARDRVNSGANVLTF.

The sample holds many counts of this clonotype. CDR3 coding DNA: TGCAGCGTCGAGTATGGGTTCTTC. Its protein is CSVEYGFF. The chain joins TRBV29-1 to TRBJ2-1, with D unclear. Between the trimmed V and J ends, which lost 6 bases and 15 bases, there was a span of 9 bases. This CDR3 is 8 amino acids long. Per germline, CDR1 SQVTM and CDR2 ANQGSEA.

This clonotype was detected many times. The genes are TRBV20-1 and TRBJ2-1; 8 nucleotides match TRBD1. J gave up 4 bases and V 3 bases, and 8 bases lay outside the gene matches. The CDR3 runs to 15 residues. Germline assignment: CDR1 DFQATT and CDR2 SNEGSKA (reference sequence). The CDR3 DNA reads TGCAGTGCTAGTGAGTGGACAGGGAATTACAATGAGCAGTTCTTC. Protein: CSASEWTGNYNEQFF.

The rearrangement links TRBV4-3 to TRBJ2-2; 12 nucleotides match TRBD2. After removal of 4 bases from V and 7 bases from J, the junction contained 7 bases not matched to a gene. Germline loops: CDR1 LGHNA, CDR2 YSLEER. The CDR3 runs 16 residues. CDR3 nucleotide sequence: TGCGCCAGCAGCCGGCTAGCGGGAGGGCCTAACGGGGAGCTGTTTTTT. The encoded protein is CASSRLAGGPNGELFF.

Many counts were recorded for this clonotype. The chain couples TRBV27 to TRBJ2-5; D unresolved. Per germline, CDR1 MNHEY and CDR2 SMNVEV (reference sequence). The V and J ends lost 5 bases and 1 base respectively, with 14 bases between them. The CDR3 is 15 amino acids. The CDR3 sequence is CASSLTPFIQETQYF. CDR3 bases: TGTGCCAGCAGTCTGACCCCATTCATCCAAGAGACCCAGTACTTC.

This clonotype was recorded at least ten times. This chain connects TRBV9 to TRBJ2-3; D gene uncertain. The germline V gene has CDR1 SGDLS and CDR2 YYNGEE. V lost 0 bases to trimming and J lost 5 bases, with 10 bases between them. The CDR3 is made up of 14 amino acids. The CDR3 bases are TGTGCCAGCAGCGTAGTCACTTCGGGAGATACGCAGTATTTT. Translation: CASSVVTSGDTQYF.

This chain joins TRBV12-3 or TRBV12-4 and TRBJ1-3, with D perhaps matching TRBD1 (5 bases). V was trimmed by 2 bases and J by 0 bases, leaving 17 bases between them. The CDR3 loop spans 18 amino acids. The chain's CDR3 is CASSLRGLGAVSGNTIYF. The CDR3 region has the DNA TGTGCCAGCAGTTTACGTGGTTTAGGGGCCGTCTCTGGAAACACCATATATTTT.

This clonotype was found a few times. The rearrangement uses TRBV2 and TRBJ2-5, with 8 bases fitting TRBD1. The CDR3 extends over 14 amino acids. With V trimmed by 6 bases and J by 4 bases, 7 bases remained unmatched. Germline values: CDR1 SNHLY, CDR2 FYNNEI. The CDR3 spells CASRRTGRGETQYF. The CDR3 coding sequence is TGTGCCAGCAGGAGGACAGGGCGAGGAGAGACCCAGTACTTC.

This chain connects TRBV20-1 to TRBJ1-1; D ambiguous. Germline values: CDR1 DFQATT, CDR2 SNEGSKA (reference sequence). CDR3 length: 12 amino acids. Trimming pared 2 bases from V and 1 base from J, leaving 5 bases between. The DNA of the CDR3 is TGCAGTGCTAGATCCCCGAACACTGAAGCTTTCTTT. Its translation: CSARSPNTEAFF.

This clonotype was counted a few times. The rearrangement uses TRBV12-3 or TRBV12-4 and TRBJ2-3; D gene ambiguous. CDR3 size: 11 residues. Between the trimmed V and J ends, which lost 8 bases and 2 bases, there was a span of 5 bases. The CDR3 DNA follows: TGTGCCAGCCAAACCACAGATACGCAGTATTTT. It encodes CASQTTDTQYF.

V and J are TRBV12-3 or TRBV12-4 and TRBJ1-5; TRBD1 aligns across 8 bases. This CDR3 is built from 14 residues. J was trimmed by 11 bases and V by 4 bases; bases with no gene match: 10. CDR3 amino acids: CASSSPGTGKAQHF. Written as DNA, the CDR3 is TGTGCCAGCAGTTCTCCCGGGACAGGAAAGGCCCAGCATTTT.

This clonotype has a handful of counts. V usage is TRBV9 and J usage is TRBJ1-2; unclear D gene. Germline CDR1 is SGDLS and CDR2 is YYNGEE. Trimming removed 0 bases from V and 4 bases from J, with 16 bases in between. The CDR3 is 16 amino acids. The CDR3 region has the DNA TGTGCCAGCAGCGTAGGGGATCGAAAGGGCGCCTATGGCTACACCTTC. Translating it yields CASSVGDRKGAYGYTF.

This clonotype was counted at least ten times. This chain links TRBV7-6 with TRBJ1-5; D not resolved. V was trimmed by 3 bases and J by 6 bases, leaving 6 bases between them. CDR3 length: 12 amino acids. CDR1 and CDR2 from the germline V gene are SGHVS and FNYEAQ. The CDR3 DNA sequence: TGTGCCAGCAGCTTCTTAGGTCAGCCCCAGCATTTT. This gives the protein CASSFLGQPQHF.

This clonotype was observed a handful of times. J is TRBJ2-7 and V is TRBV6-5; 9 nucleotides align to TRBD1. After removal of 1 base from V and 5 bases from J, the junction contained 9 bases not matched to a gene. The V gene's germline CDR1 is MNHEY and CDR2 SVGAGI. The CDR3 has 16 amino acids. CDR3 amino acids: CASSYFAPGQGNEQYF. The DNA for the CDR3 is TGTGCCAGCAGTTACTTCGCGCCGGGACAGGGAAACGAGCAGTACTTC.

This rearrangement joins TRBV7-9 to TRBJ1-1; D gene unclear. V was cut by 1 base and J by 3 bases, with 12 bases left in between. CDR3 length: 15 residues. The germline CDR1 and CDR2 sequences are SEHNR and FQNEAQ (reference sequence). The CDR3, as DNA: TGTGCCAGCAGCTTAGGGTCCCGAGGGTACACTGAAGCTTTCTTT. Translating it yields CASSLGSRGYTEAFF.

This clonotype came up a few times. The V gene is TRBV7-2, the J gene TRBJ1-5; no firm D call. V lost 5 bases and J 7 bases, leaving 9 bases between the germline ends. This CDR3 spans 12 amino acids. The germline V gene has CDR1 SGHTA and CDR2 FQGNSA. CDR3: CASSPLQQPQHF. The CDR3 coding sequence is TGTGCCAGCAGCCCTTTACAACAGCCCCAGCATTTT.

This clonotype was observed at least ten times. This rearrangement joins TRBV5-1 to TRBJ2-7; D is undetermined. CDR1 is SGHRS and CDR2 is YFSETQ in the germline V gene. The CDR3 spans 12 residues. Trimming cost V 1 base and J 5 bases, with 7 bases left between them. CDR3 DNA sequence: TGCGCCAGCAGCTTGAGGGTGGACGAGCAGTACTTC. Translating it yields CASSLRVDEQYF.

The CDR3 nucleotides read TGTGCCACCAGGCGACTTCCGGGACAGGTCTCCGATGAGCAGTTCTTC. Protein product: CATRRLPGQVSDEQFF. V gene TRBV24-1 combines with J gene TRBJ2-1; 8 bases match TRBD1. Trimming at V came to 7 bases and at J to 8 bases, leaving 15 bases not matched to a gene. Germline CDR1 reads KGHDR; CDR2 reads SFDVKD. The CDR3 runs to 16 residues.

This clonotype was found once. The chain has TRBV23-1 and TRBJ2-7; possible D gene TRBD1, 5 bases. TRBV23-1 is classed as an ORF, of uncertain function. V lost 0 bases to trimming and J lost 2 bases, with 11 bases between them. CDR3 size: 15 residues. CDR3 DNA sequence: TGCGCCAGCAGTCAATCGGCGACAGTGACCTACGAGCAGTACTTC. Translated, it gives CASSQSATVTYEQYF.

This clonotype was counted between two and nine times. The CDR3 here is CASSPGTGDHEQYF. CDR3 coding DNA: TGTGCCAGCAGCCCCGGGACAGGGGACCACGAGCAGTACTTC. V gene TRBV3-1 combines with J gene TRBJ2-7; 10 nucleotides agree with TRBD1. V dropped 4 bases and J dropped 5; count of bases not matched to a gene: 5. Germline V gives CDR1 LGHDT, CDR2 YNNKEL (reference sequence). This CDR3 is 14 amino acids long.

This clonotype was seen once. The gene calls are TRBV14 and TRBJ2-7, with D unresolved. Germline V gene lookup returns CDR1 SGHDN and CDR2 FVKESK. V gave up 0 bases and J gave up 2 bases, with 8 bases separating them. This CDR3 comprises 14 residues. The CDR3 DNA reads TGTGCCAGCAGCCAAGAGATGGGGACCTACGAGCAGTACTTC. It yields the protein CASSQEMGTYEQYF.